The entry below gives a single T cell receptor (beta chain) sequence along with its context. What it binds is unknown. These data originate in a study of CD8 T cells in ankylosing spondylitis. Notes on the study in general: Prior literature has documented some motif variants in synovial fluid and blood from reactive arthritis. About 8 highly homologous variants made up a TCR beta motif that seemed to typify ankylosing spondylitis blood.

From the 5' RACE reads, TCRdb called clonotypes with MiXCR, one entry per CDR3 protein. The top ten hold about 5.5% of the sample, which has about 150,000 distinct CDR3 sequences, under 35% seen once. This CDR3 comprises 13 residues. In germline, CDR1 is SGHVS, CDR2 FNYEAQ. The ends were cut back, 2 bases at V and 4 bases at J, with 5 bases in the middle. Source material: synovial fluid, either unsorted or a sorted T cell fraction (not recorded which). This sequence originates from a male donor with ankylosing spondylitis. The chain links TRBV7-6 to TRBJ2-2; D not certain. CDR3 in amino acids: CASSLTGTGELFF. The CDR3 DNA reads TGTGCCAGCAGCTTAACCGGCACCGGGGAGCTGTTTTTT. The full variable domain, with the rest looked up from reference TRBV7-6 and TRBJ2-2, is GAGVSQSPRYKVTKRGQDVALRCDPISGHVSLYWYRQALGQGPEFLTYFNYEAQQDKSGLPNDRFSAERPEGSISTLTIQRTEQRDSAMYRCASSLTGTGELFFGEGSRLTVL.